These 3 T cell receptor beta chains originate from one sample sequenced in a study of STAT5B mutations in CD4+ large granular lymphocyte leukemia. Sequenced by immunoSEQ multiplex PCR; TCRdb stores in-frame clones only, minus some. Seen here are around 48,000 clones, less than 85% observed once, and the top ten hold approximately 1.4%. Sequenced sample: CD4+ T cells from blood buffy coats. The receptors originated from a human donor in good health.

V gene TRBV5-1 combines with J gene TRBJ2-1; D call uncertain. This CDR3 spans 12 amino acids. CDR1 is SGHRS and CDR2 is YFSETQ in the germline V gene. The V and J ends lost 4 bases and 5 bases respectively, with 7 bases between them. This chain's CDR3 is CASSQTDNEQFF. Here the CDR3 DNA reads TGCGCCAGCAGCCAAACAGACAATGAGCAGTTCTTC.

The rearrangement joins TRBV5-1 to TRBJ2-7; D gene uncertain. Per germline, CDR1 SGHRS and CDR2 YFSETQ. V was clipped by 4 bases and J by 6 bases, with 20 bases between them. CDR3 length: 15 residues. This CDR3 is CASSPDPFGDSEQYF. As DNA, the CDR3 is TGCGCCAGCAGCCCAGACCCCTTCGGTGACTCCGAGCAGTACTTC.

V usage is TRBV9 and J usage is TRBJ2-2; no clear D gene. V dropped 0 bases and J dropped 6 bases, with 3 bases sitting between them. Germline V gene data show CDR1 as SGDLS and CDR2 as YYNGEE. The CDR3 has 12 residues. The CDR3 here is CASSVEAGELFF. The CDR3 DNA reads TGTGCCAGCAGCGTAGAGGCCGGGGAGCTGTTTTTT.